This record covers a single T cell receptor beta chain. CDR1 and CDR2 from the germline V gene are SGHVS and FQNEAQ. The ends were cut back, 4 bases at V and 5 bases at J, with 14 bases in the middle. This CDR3 is 14 amino acids long. Combining a sample-barcoded 5' primer with a J-beta primer mix, a second PCR ran for roughly 6 to 12 cycles. TCRdb used MiXCR to reprocess the 5' RACE reads, holding one entry per CDR3 protein. This sample carries hundreds of thousands of distinct CDR3 sequences, about 25% of them seen once, and the ten largest clones take roughly 9%. These data are taken from a study of blood T cells in healthy people across ages. About the study: In model experiments, template switching was able to capture about one barcoded beta molecule for every two T cells that were present.

The donors, aged 6 to 90, were healthy Caucasians from Russia. Each donor supplied about 9.6 milliliters of peripheral blood. These data were likewise used in another study, on T cells of mothers and their children. In that study: Similar effects of thymic selection on TCR recombination output were recorded in related and unrelated pairs.

The rearrangement uses TRBV7-8 and TRBJ2-5; D is perhaps TRBD2 (6 bases). The sample comprised blood. This clonotype originated in a boy between 10 and 17 years old in good health. This CDR3 reads CASSSRAGSETQYF. The CDR3 DNA reads TGTGCCAGCAGCTCCCGCGCGGGGTCGGAGACCCAGTACTTC.